Shown below are 6 T cell receptor beta chains from a single sample sequenced in a study of blood T cell repertoires in COVID-19. TCRdb's copy holds only in-frame clones and misses some; the assay was immunoSEQ multiplex PCR. The repertoire holds 13,000 or so clones, with around 82% as singletons. Sample: peripheral blood. All receptors come from a human donor in a cohort sampled during active COVID-19.

By share, this clone counts as medium-sized. The chain uses TRBV6-5 and TRBJ1-2; 7 nucleotides match TRBD1. Trimming cost V 7 bases and J 7 bases; bases outside gene matches: 9. In germline, CDR1 is MNHEY, CDR2 SVGAGI. The CDR3 length is 13 residues. In nucleotides, the CDR3 is TGTGCCAGCAATCGACAGGGCAAAACTGGCTACACCTTC. Translating gives CASNRQGKTGYTF.

The table lists this clone with a few counts. The chain is built from TRBV9 and TRBJ1-3; D gene uncertain. Trimming took 0 bases from V and 7 from J, leaving 11 bases between them. From germline, CDR1 is SGDLS and CDR2 YYNGEE. The CDR3 runs 14 residues. The CDR3 loop reads CASSVAADMNTIYF. CDR3 nucleotides: TGTGCCAGCAGCGTAGCCGCCGACATGAACACCATATATTTT.

This clone occurred a few times. This chain connects TRBV19 to TRBJ1-1; D is uncertain. V was clipped by 7 bases and J by 5 bases, with 11 bases between them. The CDR3 consists of 12 residues. Germline CDR1 is LNHDA and CDR2 is SQIVND (reference sequence). This CDR3 reads CASIIGGTEAFF. The DNA for the CDR3 is TGTGCCAGTATCATAGGCGGGACTGAAGCTTTCTTT.

This clone occurred once. The chain carries TRBV6-4 and TRBJ1-2, with D possibly being TRBD1 (5 bases). The ends were cut back, 5 bases at V and 7 bases at J, with 14 bases in the middle. The CDR3 loop spans 13 amino acids. The germline V gene has CDR1 MRHNA and CDR2 SNTAGT. The CDR3 loop is CASSTGGPFGYTF. DNA of the CDR3: TGTGCCAGCAGTACGGGGGGACCCTTTGGCTACACCTTC.

The rearrangement joins TRBV4-2 to TRBJ1-2; 7 bases agree with TRBD1. The junction had 7 bases not matched to a gene; V was cut back by 4 bases and J by 5 bases. The CDR3 contains 14 residues. The germline gives CDR1 LGHNA, CDR2 YNFKEQ. The CDR3 region has the DNA TGTGCCAGCAGCCCTCCGACAGGGCAGTATGGCTACACCTTC. Its protein is CASSPPTGQYGYTF.

The rearrangement uses TRBV19 and TRBJ1-1; D ambiguous. Germline values: CDR1 LNHDA, CDR2 SQIVND (reference sequence). V was shortened by 4 bases and J by 11 bases, with 11 bases between the two germline ends. There are 11 residues in the CDR3. The CDR3 region has the DNA TGTGCCAGTAGTAAAAAGCTCGAGGCTTTCTTT. It translates to CASSKKLEAFF.